A selection of T cell receptor beta chains follows, all from one sample in a study of patients and donors after allogeneic stem cell transplantation. TCRdb passed the RT-PCR reads through MiXCR, listing each CDR3 protein once. The sample includes more than 850,000 distinct CDR3 sequences, more than 15% of them seen just once. The sample was blood, either unsorted or a sorted T cell fraction (not recorded which). All receptors come from a human donor who was either an allogeneic HSCT recipient or a stem cell or donor lymphocyte infusion donor (not recorded which). It is not recorded whose cells these are; they may come from a transplant donor. Each CDR3 is given with its conserved first and last residue. The D gene is left open where the match is weak. The size of a clone is reported for some rows only, either as once, few or many, or as a class for expanded clones.

few,TRBJ2-3,NA,TRBV30,TGTGCCTGGAGGGGCCCCCCGGGGCATACGCAGTATTTT,CAWRGPPGHTQYF
few,TRBJ2-2,TRBD2,TRBV4-2,TGTGCCAGCAGCCAGCTAGCGGGAGTGAACACCGGGGAGCTGTTTTTT,CASSQLAGVNTGELFF
once,TRBJ1-2,NA,TRBV6-1,TGTGCCAGCAGTGAACCCAGGGTTCATGGCTACACCTTC,CASSEPRVHGYTF
few,TRBJ2-7,NA,TRBV27,TGTGCCAGCAGTTTATCGAGCCTCGCGGCTGGCGAGCAGTACTTC,CASSLSSLAAGEQYF
NA,TRBJ2-7,TRBD2,TRBV4-1,TGCGCCAGCAGCCAAGGGGCGGGAGTATTCGAGCAGTACTTC,CASSQGAGVFEQYF
few,TRBJ1-3,TRBD1,TRBV7-9,TGTGCCAGCAGCTTAGGGGACAGACAGACTGGAAACACCATATATTTT,CASSLGDRQTGNTIYF
NA,TRBJ1-2,NA,TRBV2,TGTGCCAGCAGGGTGGCCCAGGATGGCTACACCTTC,CASRVAQDGYTF
NA,TRBJ2-7,TRBD1,TRBV29-1,TGCAGCGGGGCCGGGACAGGGCCCTACGAGCAGTACTTC,CSGAGTGPYEQYF
NA,TRBJ1-5,NA,TRBV6-1,TGTGCCAGCAGTGAAGCAGGGGCCGGCGGGCCCCAGCATTTT,CASSEAGAGGPQHF
few,TRBJ1-2,NA,TRBV6-1,TGTGCCAGCAGCCCTCTTAGACAGGCAGCATCGGGCTACACCTTC,CASSPLRQAASGYTF